The 20 T cell receptor beta chains below were found in one sample sequenced in a study of blood T cell repertoires in COVID-19. Method: immunoSEQ multiplex PCR; TCRdb's copy keeps in-frame clones and lacks some. The sample has 200,000 to 250,000 clones, around 87% seen once. Sequenced sample: PBMCs or T cells enriched from blood (not recorded which). These receptors were obtained from a woman aged 18-35 years in a cohort exposed to, infected with or recovered from COVID-19 (not recorded which).

V is TRBV7-2 and J is TRBJ2-2, with 9 nucleotides matching TRBD2. V gave up 7 bases and J gave up 4 bases; unmatched junction bases: 10. This CDR3 is built from 16 residues. Germline CDR1 is SGHTA and CDR2 is FQGNSA. CDR3 sequence: CASKLGSGRITGELFF. The CDR3 region has the DNA TGTGCCAGCAAGTTGGGGAGCGGGAGGATCACCGGGGAGCTGTTTTTT.

This clone came up a few times. DNA for the CDR3: TGCGCCAGCAGCAAGGACAGCTACGAGCAGTACTTC. Protein sequence: CASSKDSYEQYF. The V gene is TRBV5-1, the J gene TRBJ2-7, with D possibly TRBD1 on 6 matching bases. Per the germline V gene, CDR1 is SGHRS and CDR2 is YFSETQ. Trimming shortened V by 4 bases and J by 3 bases, and 8 bases separated the two germline ends. The CDR3 contains 12 residues.

The chain recombines TRBV12-5 with TRBJ2-3; TRBD2 is a possible D gene (6 bases). This CDR3 is 16 amino acids long. The V gene's germline CDR1 is LGHNT and CDR2 FRNRAP. V was shortened by 0 bases and J by 5 bases, with 15 bases between the two germline ends. The CDR3, as DNA: TGTGCTAGTGGTTTGGTACAAGACGGGAGTGGAGATACGCAGTATTTT. It encodes CASGLVQDGSGDTQYF.

This clone occurred once. As DNA, the CDR3 is TGCGCCAGCAGCCCGACTGGACAGTTTGGGGTAAACACCATATATTTT. Protein product: CASSPTGQFGVNTIYF. The rearrangement joins TRBV5-1 to TRBJ1-3; tentatively, D is TRBD1 (6 bases). Germline-derived CDR1 and CDR2 are SGHRS and YFSETQ. Trimming pared 4 bases from V and 6 bases from J, leaving 20 bases between. The CDR3 is made up of 16 amino acids.

V usage is TRBV5-1 and J usage is TRBJ1-6, with 9 positions matching TRBD1. Trimming at V came to 4 bases and at J to 7 bases, leaving 6 bases not matched to a gene. Germline CDR1 reads SGHRS; CDR2 reads YFSETQ. The CDR3 is 15 amino acids. CDR3 in DNA: TGCGCCAGCAGCGTCTGGGACAGGGAAAATTCACCCCTCCACTTT. Protein product: CASSVWDRENSPLHF.

This sequence joins TRBV2 and TRBJ1-5, with 7 bases fitting TRBD1. Germline trimming cut 6 bases from V and 0 bases from J; bases unmatched to any gene: 8. This CDR3 contains 16 residues. Germline CDR1 SNHLY, CDR2 FYNNEI. The chain's CDR3 is CASSWDSSYSNQPQHF. CDR3 coding DNA: TGTGCCAGCAGCTGGGACAGTTCGTATAGCAATCAGCCCCAGCATTTT.

V gene TRBV28 combines with J gene TRBJ1-2, with 7 bases identical to TRBD1. Germline values: CDR1 MDHEN, CDR2 SYDVKM. With 4 bases clipped from V and 8 bases from J, the junction kept 19 bases outside the gene matches. The CDR3 loop spans 17 amino acids. In DNA, the CDR3 is TGTGCCAGCAGTTCCTCCCGTCGACAGGGCCCTCTGAGAGGCTACACCTTC. This gives the protein CASSSSRRQGPLRGYTF.

V gene TRBV9 combines with J gene TRBJ2-7; 9 nucleotides agree with TRBD1. CDR3 size: 15 residues. J gave up 6 bases and V 5 bases, and 12 bases lay outside the gene matches. CDR1 is SGDLS, CDR2 YYNGEE, per germline. The CDR3 coding sequence is TGTGCCAGCAGTCCACGGGACAGGGTGAGTCTCGAGCAGTACTTC. The encoded protein is CASSPRDRVSLEQYF.

J is TRBJ2-1 and V is TRBV9, with TRBD1 matching 8 bases. The CDR3 runs 15 residues. CDR1 is SGDLS, CDR2 YYNGEE, per germline. The trim removed 3 bases at V and 7 bases at J, leaving 9 bases unmatched. The CDR3 region has the DNA TGTGCCAGCAGCGCTACAGGGGGATGGGGAAATGAGCAGTTCTTC. This codes for CASSATGGWGNEQFF.

The chain employs TRBV14 and TRBJ2-1; 11 bases fit TRBD2. CDR1 and CDR2 (germline): SGHDN, FVKESK. J gave up 1 base and V 8 bases, and 4 bases lay outside the gene matches. The CDR3 has 15 residues. In DNA, the CDR3 is TGTGCCAGCGGTTTAGCGGGGGGGTCCTACAATGAGCAGTTCTTC. As protein: CASGLAGGSYNEQFF.

The chain has TRBV19 and TRBJ2-6, with D possibly TRBD1 on 6 matching bases. This CDR3 contains 15 residues. V lost 4 bases and J lost 2, with 9 bases in between. Per the germline V gene, CDR1 is LNHDA and CDR2 is SQIVND (reference sequence). The DNA for the CDR3 is TGTGCCAGTAGTAAGACAGGCCCTGGGGCCAACGTCCTGACTTTC. Amino acid sequence: CASSKTGPGANVLTF.

This clone has a single count. This CDR3 reads CASSQGAGEAFF. The CDR3 nucleotides are TGTGCCAGCTCACAGGGGGCAGGTGAAGCTTTCTTT. The J gene is TRBJ1-1, the V gene TRBV27, with TRBD1 identical over 9 bases. CDR3 size: 12 residues. CDR1 MNHEY and CDR2 SMNVEV come from the germline V gene (reference sequence). Germline trimming cut 8 bases from V and 7 bases from J; bases unmatched to any gene: 5.

V usage is TRBV7-9 and J usage is TRBJ2-2, with TRBD2 matching over 11 bases. The germline gives CDR1 SEHNR, CDR2 FQNEAQ (reference sequence). V dropped 4 bases and J dropped 4; count of bases not matched to a gene: 8. The CDR3 extends over 17 amino acids. CDR3 nucleotides: TGTGCCAGCAGCTCATTAGCGGGAGGGCCTATCACCGGGGAGCTGTTTTTT. This sequence encodes CASSSLAGGPITGELFF.

The count of this clone is one. The chain employs TRBV19 and TRBJ2-5, with 7 bases identical to TRBD2. This CDR3 is built from 14 residues. V was pared by 3 bases and J by 2 bases, with 3 bases of the junction left unmatched. Germline loops: CDR1 LNHDA, CDR2 SQIVND (reference sequence). The CDR3 region is CASSIRAGQETQYF. Written as DNA, the CDR3 is TGTGCCAGTAGTATCCGAGCGGGACAAGAGACCCAGTACTTC.

This clone appeared a single time. The V and J genes are TRBV2 and TRBJ2-5, with D tentatively TRBD2 (5 bases). The CDR3 covers 15 residues. CDR1 is SNHLY, CDR2 FYNNEI, per germline. The V gene lost 6 bases and the J gene lost 2 bases, with 16 bases spanning the gap. The CDR3 reads CASSGPPGWQETQYF. The DNA of the CDR3 is TGTGCCAGCAGCGGTCCACCGGGGTGGCAAGAGACCCAGTACTTC.

This clone was detected a few times. CDR3 sequence: CASSDRGPYSNQPQHF. The CDR3 coding sequence is TGTGCCAGCAGCGACAGGGGGCCTTATAGCAATCAGCCCCAGCATTTT. The J gene is TRBJ1-5, the V gene TRBV2; 10 nucleotides match TRBD1. This CDR3 spans 16 amino acids. Germline assignment: CDR1 SNHLY and CDR2 FYNNEI. The J segment lost 0 bases and the V segment lost 6 bases, leaving 5 bases of the junction unmatched.

The V gene is TRBV10-3, the J gene TRBJ2-7, with a tentative D call TRBD2 (5 bases). Trimming removed 5 bases at V and 7 bases at J, with 15 bases between. Looked up from germline, CDR1 is ENHRY and CDR2 is SYGVKD. The length of the CDR3 is 13 residues. The CDR3 region is CAISQTILGEQYF. Written as DNA, the CDR3 is TGTGCCATCAGTCAGACTATCCTTGGGGAGCAGTACTTC.

This clone was found once. The rearrangement uses TRBV29-1 and TRBJ1-5; no clear D gene. V lost 7 bases and J lost 2, with 9 bases in between. This CDR3 comprises 12 residues. Germline assignment: CDR1 SQVTM and CDR2 ANQGSEA. This chain's CDR3 is CSAQLGNQPQHF. The CDR3 DNA reads as TGCAGCGCCCAGCTAGGCAATCAGCCCCAGCATTTT.

In DNA, the CDR3 is TGTGCCAGCAACCTACAGGGTGCTTATAATTCACCCCTCCACTTT. The encoded protein is CASNLQGAYNSPLHF. V is TRBV9 and J is TRBJ1-6; D possibly corresponds to TRBD1 (6 bases). This CDR3 is 15 amino acids long. Germline CDR1 reads SGDLS; CDR2 reads YYNGEE. V lost 6 bases and J lost 4, with 14 bases in between.

The rearrangement joins TRBV19 to TRBJ2-4; 8 bases map to TRBD2. This CDR3 has 14 residues. V lost 5 bases and J lost 6; bases outside the gene matches: 6. Germline values: CDR1 LNHDA, CDR2 SQIVND (reference sequence). In nucleotides, the CDR3 is TGTGCCAGTAGTTCATTAGCGGGGCTAAACATTCAGTACTTC. This gives the protein CASSSLAGLNIQYF.